This T cell receptor (beta chain) is from a study of naive and memory T cell subsets. General study points: TCR transcript changes with activation or differentiation may affect this RNA method.

The germline V gene has CDR1 SGHTA and CDR2 FQGNSA. Trimming stripped 1 base from V and 3 bases from J, with 4 bases between. CDR3 length equals 13 residues. A UMI-containing oligonucleotide was joined by 3' ligation to the TCR cDNA template. Whole blood, 2.5 ml, came from adult healthy volunteers. Reverse transcription used DNase-treated unsorted total RNA, aiming for roughly 1 to 1,100 ng. Four PCR rounds used nested alpha and beta constant region primers plus the SP2 primer. Alpha and beta constant region primers primed reverse transcription for blood and skin samples. TCRdb re-analysed the 5' RACE reads in MiXCR, keeping a single row per CDR3 protein. This table has roughly 640 distinct CDR3 sequences, 96% appearing once. On this clonotype: Its specificity is unknown.

The receptor's source is a female donor in good health. This table probably holds off-target reads from a library built for another chain. The rearrangement uses TRBV7-2 and TRBJ1-5; D gene ambiguous. In DNA, the CDR3 is TGTGCCAGCAGCTTAGAACTCAATCAGCCCCAGCATTTT. Protein product: CASSLELNQPQHF.